The text below deals with one T cell receptor (beta chain). The data stem from a study of control samples from healthy donors and cancer patients. The protocol was immunoSEQ multiplex PCR, while the TCRdb copy is restricted to in-frame clones and leaves out a portion. The table records approximately 46,000 clones, around nine tenths of them present only once. Sequencing input: PBMCs. This TCR was sampled from a man aged 25 to 45 with colorectal cancer.

CDR3 residues: CASNSVGRDTEAFF. The CDR3, as DNA: TGTGCCAGCAACTCCGTGGGTCGGGACACTGAAGCTTTCTTT. The V call is TRBV5-5, the J call TRBJ1-1; D unclear. Trimming stripped 6 bases from V and 3 bases from J, with 15 bases between. Germline V CDR1 and CDR2: SGHKS, YYEKEE (reference sequence). This CDR3 is built from 14 residues.